The 14 T cell receptor beta chains below all came from one sample that was sequenced in a study of shared clonotypes between healthy human individuals. The table came from immunoSEQ multiplex PCR; TCRdb's copy has only in-frame clones and leaves some out. The sample lists millions of clones, around 94% seen once, with 0.13% to 0.15% in the top ten. The sequencing sample was made of naive CD4+ T cells sorted from blood. Subset specified: CD45RA+ positively selected. The receptor source for this set is a man aged 18 to 35 in good health.

This chain uses TRBV2 with TRBJ2-7; 8 nucleotides line up with TRBD1. This CDR3 spans 13 amino acids. CDR1 is SNHLY, CDR2 FYNNEI, per germline. Trimming at V came to 6 bases and at J to 6 bases, leaving 7 bases not matched to a gene. The CDR3 DNA is TGTGCCAGCAGCACAGGGGGTATCGGCGAGCAGTACTTC. This codes for CASSTGGIGEQYF.

This clone was seen just once. This chain connects TRBV6-6 to TRBJ1-1; possibly TRBD1 for D (5 bases). The CDR3 is made up of 15 amino acids. Trimming pared 6 bases from V and 6 bases from J, leaving 20 bases between. CDR1 MNHNY and CDR2 SVGAGI come from the germline V gene (reference sequence). Here the CDR3 DNA reads TGTGCCAGCAGCCAACCCCCCCCAGGGCGACCTGAAGCTTTCTTT. Translated, it gives CASSQPPPGRPEAFF.

This chain links TRBV6-4 with TRBJ1-1; 12 bases are shared with TRBD1. The CDR3 loop spans 16 amino acids. V lost 5 bases to trimming and J lost 4 bases; unmatched junction nucleotides: 8. Germline values: CDR1 MRHNA, CDR2 SNTAGT. The CDR3 sequence is CASSPGTGGVVTEAFF. In DNA form, the CDR3 reads TGTGCCAGCAGTCCCGGGACAGGGGGCGTAGTCACTGAAGCTTTCTTT.

The chain joins TRBV10-3 to TRBJ1-4, with D hard to call. Trimming shortened V by 2 bases and J by 4 bases, and 8 bases separated the two germline ends. The CDR3 runs to 14 residues. CDR1 ENHRY and CDR2 SYGVKD come from the germline V gene. The CDR3 sequence: CAISEERFNEKLFF. The CDR3 DNA reads as TGTGCCATCAGTGAGGAAAGATTTAATGAAAAACTGTTTTTT.

The gene calls are TRBV6-1 and TRBJ2-3; D is possibly TRBD2 (5 bases). Germline V lookup: CDR1 MNHNS, CDR2 SASEGT. This CDR3 spans 13 amino acids. V was cut by 8 bases and J by 6 bases, with 15 bases left in between. CDR3 sequence (DNA): TGTGCCAGCGAGGGTTTTCTCGCGGATACGCAGTATTTT. It yields the protein CASEGFLADTQYF.

The chain recombines TRBV30 with TRBJ2-7; D gene unclear. The CDR3 consists of 11 residues. Trimming left V 8 bases short and J 4 bases short, with 12 bases between. Per germline, CDR1 GTSNPN and CDR2 SVGIG (reference sequence). In DNA, the CDR3 is TGTGCCGTGGAAATCTTATACGAGCAGTACTTC. It yields the protein CAVEILYEQYF.

This sequence joins TRBV7-8 and TRBJ1-5; D is unclear. The V gene lost 3 bases and the J gene lost 1 base, with 10 bases spanning the gap. The germline CDR1 and CDR2 sequences are SGHVS and FQNEAQ. The CDR3 length is 15 residues. The CDR3 loop is CASSFGKMSNQPQHF. The DNA for the CDR3 is TGTGCCAGCAGCTTTGGGAAGATGAGCAATCAGCCCCAGCATTTT.

The chain carries TRBV12-2 and TRBJ2-7; the table gives TRBD2 as D, unverified against the DNA. TRBV12-2 is annotated as a pseudogene. This CDR3 spans 19 amino acids. The CDR3 sequence: CAPLGGTSGRTQDLWEQYF. As DNA, the CDR3 is TGTGCACCCCTGGGCGGGACTAGCGGGAGAACTCAGGACCTGTGGGAGCAGTACTTC.

The chain joins TRBV5-1 to TRBJ2-3; D might be TRBD2 (6 bases). The V end was cut by 1 base, the J end by 6 bases, with 15 bases between. CDR3 size: 15 residues. In germline, CDR1 is SGHRS, CDR2 YFSETQ. The CDR3 loop reads CASSLNGRGSDTQYF. The DNA for the CDR3 is TGCGCCAGCAGCTTGAACGGGAGAGGGTCGGATACGCAGTATTTT. The whole variable domain, remainder taken from reference TRBV5-1 and TRBJ2-3, is KAGVTQTPRYLIKTRGQQVTLSCSPISGHRSVSWYQQTPGQGLQFLFEYFSETQRNKGNFPGRFSGRQFSNSRSEMNVSTLELGDSALYLCASSLNGRGSDTQYFGPGTRLTVL.

The chain employs TRBV7-3 and TRBJ1-1; tentatively, D is TRBD1 (5 bases). V gave up 2 bases and J gave up 0 bases, with 10 bases separating them. CDR1 is SGHTA, CDR2 FQGTGA, per germline. CDR3 length: 15 amino acids. CDR3 DNA: TGTGCCAGCAGCTTATCGACAGACCTGAACACTGAAGCTTTCTTT. It is translated as CASSLSTDLNTEAFF.

The chain recombines TRBV11-2 with TRBJ1-4, with 9 bases aligning to TRBD1. The CDR3 is 15 residues long. Germline assignment: CDR1 SGHAT and CDR2 FQNNGV. The junction had 4 bases not matched to a gene; V was cut back by 5 bases and J by 3 bases. The CDR3 region is CASSRQGGSNEKLFF. The CDR3 DNA reads TGTGCCAGCAGCAGACAGGGGGGTTCTAATGAAAAACTGTTTTTT.

With respect to this clone: The same CDR3 is also encoded by other DNA sequences in this sample. Written as DNA, the CDR3 is TGCGCCAGCAGCTTGGGGACAGGGGACTATGGCTACACCTTC. This sequence encodes CASSLGTGDYGYTF. V and J are TRBV5-1 and TRBJ1-2, with 9 bases fitting TRBD1. The ends lost 0 bases at V and 3 bases at J; junction bases unmatched: 0. The CDR3 has 14 amino acids. CDR1 SGHRS and CDR2 YFSETQ come from the germline V gene.

J is TRBJ1-5 and V is TRBV5-1; weak D call: TRBD1 (5 bases). Between the trimmed V and J ends, which lost 0 bases and 3 bases, there was a span of 10 bases. Germline V gene sequence: CDR1 SGHRS, CDR2 YFSETQ. The length of the CDR3 is 15 residues. CDR3 nucleotides: TGCGCCAGCAGCTTGGAAGGGGTTACCAATCAGCCCCAGCATTTT. Its protein product is CASSLEGVTNQPQHF.

This clone was counted once. CDR3 protein: CASSAGSEVTDTQYF. The CDR3 bases are TGCGCCAGCAGCGCCGGGAGTGAAGTAACAGATACGCAGTATTTT. The J gene is TRBJ2-3, the V gene TRBV10-1; a possible D gene is TRBD2 (6 bases). V dropped 6 bases and J dropped 3 bases, with 16 bases sitting between them. CDR1 and CDR2 (germline): WNHNN, SYGVQD (reference sequence). The CDR3 sequence is 15 residues long.